Below are 4 T cell receptor beta chains sequenced from a single sample in a study of shared clonotypes between healthy human individuals. Produced via immunoSEQ multiplex PCR; TCRdb's table is partial and in-frame only. The table includes about 2.1 million clones, around 93% detected once. CD45RO negativity and positive selection for CCR7 defined naive CD8 cells, a population that excluded terminally differentiated effector memory CD45RA+ cells. The source material was naive CD8+ T cells from PBMCs. The source is a man in his late teens or twenties in good health. Some clones in this sample may be carry-over from other donors' samples.

V and J are TRBV7-7 and TRBJ1-5; D not certain. This CDR3 comprises 16 residues. Germline values: CDR1 SSHAT, CDR2 FNYEAQ (reference sequence). V dropped 0 bases and J dropped 6 bases, with 15 bases sitting between them. The DNA of the CDR3 is TGTGCCAGCAGCTTAGCGGCCGGATCATGGGGTCAGCCCCAGCATTTT. Protein product: CASSLAAGSWGQPQHF.

Comment on this clone: Other DNA sequences in the sample encode the same CDR3. V gene TRBV27 combines with J gene TRBJ1-5, with D possibly TRBD1 on 5 matching bases. With 4 bases removed from V and 4 bases from J, the gap between germline ends came to 8 bases. This CDR3 is 13 amino acids long. Germline CDR1 and CDR2: MNHEY and SMNVEV (reference sequence). CDR3 sequence reads: CASSSRGNQPQHF. In DNA form, the CDR3 reads TGTGCCAGCAGTTCAAGGGGTAATCAGCCCCAGCATTTT.

This clone was seen just once. The genes are TRBV18 and TRBJ1-1; D perhaps matches TRBD1 (6 bases). The CDR3 covers 16 residues. V was clipped by 5 bases and J by 3 bases, with 19 bases between them. Germline-derived CDR1 and CDR2 are KGHSH and LQKENI. CDR3 amino acids: CASSTTAGSGDTEAFF. The CDR3, as DNA: TGTGCCAGCTCAACCACGGCGGGGTCAGGGGACACTGAAGCTTTCTTT.

Here the CDR3 reads CASSGGTADYNEQFF. CDR3 in DNA: TGCGCCAGCAGCGGGGGGACAGCAGATTACAATGAGCAGTTCTTC. The chain couples TRBV5-1 to TRBJ2-1; tentative D call: TRBD1 (7 bases). Germline loops: CDR1 SGHRS, CDR2 YFSETQ. This CDR3 spans 15 amino acids. Trimming pared 4 bases from V and 4 bases from J, leaving 15 bases between.